This note documents a single T cell receptor (beta chain) sequence. Its antigen remains unknown. The CDR3 is made up of 14 amino acids. In germline, CDR1 is DFQATT, CDR2 SNEGSKA (reference sequence). The data stem from a study of T cells expressing NK-cell markers. Study context: There were seven HCMV-seropositive donors and one seronegative donor among the eight sequenced. Findings and caveats of the study: Whether the expanded NKG2C+ T cell clones recognized HCMV remained unclear.

Synthesis of TCR beta cDNA relied on 5'RACE template switching carrying UMIs. TCRdb reprocessed the 5' RACE reads and reports one entry per CDR3 protein, with no DNA. The repertoire table contains about 460,000 distinct CDR3 sequences. This clonotype was obtained from a woman aged 50 to 60 in good health. The sample comprised blood T cells: a sorted CD56 or NKG2C T cell subset, CD4+ or CD8+ T cells, or bulk PBMC T cells (not recorded which). The rearrangement uses TRBV20-1 and TRBJ2-1; TCRdb outputs TRBD2, but without DNA this stays unchecked. This CDR3 is CSAMTSGRAREQFF.